A single sample gave rise to the 26 T cell receptor beta chains below, sequenced in a study of cytomegalovirus exposure and HLA in healthy donors. The data were produced by immunoSEQ multiplex PCR, yet TCRdb's version contains in-frame clones alone and is incomplete. The sample holds fewer than 200,000 clones, about 90% seen once. The sequenced material came from PBMCs. The receptors were gathered from a woman aged 18-29 years in good health and CMV-seropositive.

For the CDR3, the DNA is TGTGCCAGCAAACTCCAGGGTTCCCAAGAGACCCAGTACTTC. Its protein product is CASKLQGSQETQYF. V usage is TRBV27 and J usage is TRBJ2-5; a weak D match, TRBD1 (5 bases). Trimming cost V 7 bases and J 1 base, with 13 bases left between them. The CDR3 runs 14 residues. In germline, CDR1 is MNHEY, CDR2 SMNVEV (reference sequence).

The chain links TRBV7-9 to TRBJ2-3; D gene ambiguous. This CDR3 is built from 17 residues. The ends were cut back, 0 bases at V and 1 base at J, with 14 bases in the middle. Germline CDR1 SEHNR, CDR2 FQNEAQ (reference sequence). CDR3 in DNA: TGTGCCAGCAGCTTAGCCCTCCCAAAGCAGGGCACAGATACGCAGTATTTT. It is translated as CASSLALPKQGTDTQYF. Together with reference TRBV7-9 and TRBJ2-3, the CDR3 gives the full variable domain: DTGVSQNPRHKITKRGQNVTFRCDPISEHNRLYWYRQTLGQGPEFLTYFQNEAQLEKSRLLSDRFSAERPKGSFSTLEIQRTEQGDSAMYLCASSLALPKQGTDTQYFGPGTRLTVL.

V and J are TRBV6-6 and TRBJ2-7, with 12 bases lining up with TRBD2. V dropped 4 bases and J dropped 0; count of bases not matched to a gene: 4. This CDR3 is 16 amino acids long. The V gene's germline CDR1 is MNHNY and CDR2 SVGAGI (reference sequence). CDR3 coding DNA: TGTGCCAGCAGTTCCCCGACTAGCGGGAGCTCCTACGAGCAGTACTTC. Protein product: CASSSPTSGSSYEQYF.

This chain connects TRBV2 to TRBJ2-1; perhaps TRBD2 as D (7 bases). Trimming stripped 10 bases from V and 10 bases from J, with 20 bases between. CDR1 is SNHLY and CDR2 is FYNNEI in the germline V gene. The CDR3 loop spans 13 amino acids. CDR3 loop: CATAGALEGEQFF. The CDR3, as DNA: TGTGCCACCGCGGGGGCCCTAGAGGGAGAGCAGTTCTTC.

This chain links TRBV30 with TRBJ2-7; 9 positions agree with TRBD2. The CDR3 loop spans 14 amino acids. J gave up 6 bases and V 8 bases, and 14 bases lay outside the gene matches. Germline V gene lookup returns CDR1 GTSNPN and CDR2 SVGIG (reference sequence). In DNA, the CDR3 is TGTGCCACTGGGTTGGGACTAGCCTCGAGCGAGCAGTACTTC. Its protein is CATGLGLASSEQYF. Using reference TRBV30 and TRBJ2-7 for the parts outside the CDR3, the full variable domain is SQTIHQWPATLVQPVGSPLSLECTVEGTSNPNLYWYRQAAGRGLQLLFYSVGIGQISSEVPQNLSASRPQDRQFILSSKKLLLSDSGFYLCATGLGLASSEQYFGPGTRLTVT.

To note about this clone: This specimen includes other DNA sequences encoding the same CDR3. The V call is TRBV9, the J call TRBJ2-3; 8 nucleotides match TRBD1. The trim removed 2 bases at V and 1 base at J, leaving 0 bases unmatched. CDR3 size: 14 residues. Per germline, CDR1 SGDLS and CDR2 YYNGEE. CDR3 in amino acids: CASSVGQGTDTQYF. The CDR3 DNA reads TGTGCCAGCAGCGTGGGACAGGGCACAGATACGCAGTATTTT.

The chain links TRBV7-3 to TRBJ2-1; 9 bases match TRBD2. V was pared by 4 bases and J by 0 bases, with 13 bases of the junction left unmatched. Germline CDR1 is SGHTA and CDR2 is FQGTGA. This CDR3 is 19 amino acids long. The CDR3 is CASSSPGREGRVSYNEQFF. In DNA form, the CDR3 reads TGTGCCAGCAGCTCCCCGGGGCGGGAGGGCCGCGTCTCCTACAATGAGCAGTTCTTC.

A single count supports this clone. This chain connects TRBV7-2 to TRBJ2-7; 7 bases are shared with TRBD2. This CDR3 is built from 15 residues. From germline, CDR1 is SGHTA and CDR2 FQGNSA. With V trimmed by 1 base and J by 5 bases, 8 bases remained unmatched. The CDR3 reads CASSLVWEGHHEQYF. CDR3 nucleotide sequence: TGTGCCAGCAGCTTAGTGTGGGAGGGCCACCACGAGCAGTACTTC.

The V call is TRBV6-1, the J call TRBJ1-6; 8 bases agree with TRBD1. Looked up from germline, CDR1 is MNHNS and CDR2 is SASEGT. The CDR3 sequence is 16 residues long. V trimming: 2 bases; J trimming: 5 bases; junction bases outside the gene matches: 5. CDR3 sequence reads: CASSEWTGSNNSPLHF. In DNA, the CDR3 is TGTGCCAGCAGTGAATGGACAGGGTCGAATAATTCACCCCTCCACTTT.

V usage is TRBV14 and J usage is TRBJ2-3, with 10 nucleotides matching TRBD1. CDR3 length: 15 amino acids. V was clipped by 4 bases and J by 3 bases; unmatched bases: 4. Germline V lookup: CDR1 SGHDN, CDR2 FVKESK. DNA of the CDR3: TGTGCCAGCAGCCCAGGACAGGGGGTTACAGATACGCAGTATTTT. The encoded protein is CASSPGQGVTDTQYF.

V gene TRBV2 combines with J gene TRBJ2-7; 9 nucleotides line up with TRBD1. The CDR3 runs to 17 residues. Germline V lookup: CDR1 SNHLY, CDR2 FYNNEI. V was clipped by 2 bases and J by 3 bases; unmatched bases: 11. The chain's CDR3 is CASSELGDREVDYEQYF. As DNA, the CDR3 is TGTGCCAGCAGTGAATTGGGGGACAGGGAGGTTGACTACGAGCAGTACTTC.

The chain has TRBV27 and TRBJ1-1, with TRBD1 identical over 7 bases. The V segment lost 6 bases and the J segment 1 base; nucleotides outside the gene matches: 8. Germline V gives CDR1 MNHEY, CDR2 SMNVEV (reference sequence). This CDR3 has 15 residues. This CDR3 reads CASRGAGQTNTEAFF. The CDR3 DNA reads as TGTGCCAGCAGGGGTGCGGGACAGACGAACACTGAAGCTTTCTTT.

This clone has just one count. V gene TRBV2 combines with J gene TRBJ2-1; no clear D gene. This CDR3 region has 18 residues. CDR1 SNHLY and CDR2 FYNNEI come from the germline V gene. V lost 1 base, J lost 6 bases, and 22 bases lay in between. DNA of the CDR3: TGTGCCAGCAGTGAAGGGGTGACCCGACTTAAGCCCTCCAATGAGCAGTTCTTC. Amino acids: CASSEGVTRLKPSNEQFF. The full variable domain, in which reference TRBV2 and TRBJ2-1 provide the parts outside the CDR3, is EPEVTQTPSHQVTQMGQEVILRCVPISNHLYFYWYRQILGQKVEFLVSFYNNEISEKSEIFDDQFSVERPDGSNFTLKIRSTKLEDSAMYFCASSEGVTRLKPSNEQFFGPGTRLTVL.

V and J are TRBV19 and TRBJ2-3, with TRBD1 as a possible D gene (6 bases). The germline gives CDR1 LNHDA, CDR2 SQIVND (reference sequence). Trimming stripped 5 bases from V and 6 bases from J, with 9 bases between. The CDR3 contains 12 residues. The CDR3 loop is CASSPTGDTQYF. In nucleotides, the CDR3 is TGTGCCAGTAGTCCCACAGGGGATACGCAGTATTTT.

This clone was seen only a few times. The V gene is TRBV2, the J gene TRBJ2-7; 12 bases are a match to TRBD2. The V gene end was trimmed by 5 bases and the J gene end by 2 bases; junction bases not matched to a gene: 7. CDR1 and CDR2 from the germline V gene are SNHLY and FYNNEI. The CDR3 consists of 16 residues. The CDR3 here is CASSRGASGGAYEQYF. The CDR3 coding sequence is TGTGCCAGCAGTCGCGGGGCTAGCGGGGGGGCCTACGAGCAGTACTTC.

J is TRBJ1-1 and V is TRBV27; D is uncertain. V lost 3 bases to trimming and J lost 1 base, with 9 bases between them. CDR3 length equals 14 residues. The germline V gene has CDR1 MNHEY and CDR2 SMNVEV (reference sequence). CDR3 protein: CASSFFGPNTEAFF. The CDR3 coding sequence is TGTGCCAGCAGTTTTTTTGGCCCGAACACTGAAGCTTTCTTT.

The chain combines TRBV5-6 with TRBJ2-3; D perhaps matches TRBD2 (5 bases). The CDR3 is made up of 16 amino acids. Trimming took off 3 bases at V and 3 bases at J, with 17 bases between the two ends. From germline, CDR1 is SGHDT and CDR2 YYEEEE. Here the CDR3 DNA reads TGTGCCAGCAGCTCCGACCGGGGTGGGAGTACAGATACGCAGTATTTT. This encodes CASSSDRGGSTDTQYF.

Details on this clone: Other DNA sequences in the sample encode the same CDR3. This rearrangement joins TRBV6-1 to TRBJ2-6, with 9 bases matching TRBD1. The V and J ends lost 6 bases and 0 bases, in that order; junction bases with no gene match: 0. Germline V lookup: CDR1 MNHNS, CDR2 SASEGT. The CDR3 spans 15 residues. As DNA, the CDR3 is TGTGCCAGCAGGACAGGGGGCTCTGGGGCCAACGTCCTGACTTTC. It encodes CASRTGGSGANVLTF.

Written as DNA, the CDR3 is TGTGCCACCAGCAGAGATTGGGGGGGGCTGGAGACCCAGTACTTC. Translated: CATSRDWGGLETQYF. The chain carries TRBV15 and TRBJ2-5; TRBD2 is a possible D gene (7 bases). CDR1 is LNHNV and CDR2 is YYDKDF in the germline V gene (reference sequence). V lost 0 bases to trimming and J lost 5 bases, with 13 bases between them. CDR3 length equals 15 residues.

The gene calls are TRBV7-9 and TRBJ2-1; D may be TRBD1 (6 bases). Germline values: CDR1 SEHNR, CDR2 FQNEAQ (reference sequence). Trimming removed 5 bases at V and 4 bases at J, with 9 bases between. This CDR3 has 13 residues. The CDR3 coding sequence is TGTGCCAGCAGCCCTACAGGGTACAATGAGCAGTTCTTC. It codes for CASSPTGYNEQFF.

The genes are TRBV11-3 and TRBJ2-1; 7 positions match TRBD1. The CDR3 length is 15 residues. CDR1 is SGHNT and CDR2 is YENEEA in the germline V gene. Germline trimming cut 5 bases from V and 0 bases from J; bases unmatched to any gene: 4. In DNA form, the CDR3 reads TGTGCCAGCAGCCGCCGGGACAGCTCCTACAATGAGCAGTTCTTC. Its translation is CASSRRDSSYNEQFF.

The chain uses TRBV19 and TRBJ1-2; D possibly corresponds to TRBD1 (6 bases). Germline CDR1 LNHDA, CDR2 SQIVND (reference sequence). This CDR3 has 14 amino acids. V dropped 9 bases and J dropped 6 bases, with 20 bases sitting between them. As DNA, the CDR3 is TGTGCCAGCAAACCCCCCGCAGGGGCGAATGGCTACACCTTC. Translation gives CASKPPAGANGYTF.

J is TRBJ2-3 and V is TRBV6-1, with 13 bases aligning to TRBD2. Germline CDR1 is MNHNS and CDR2 is SASEGT. V shed 4 bases, J shed 4 bases, and the junction held 5 bases outside the gene matches. This CDR3 is built from 16 residues. The CDR3 DNA reads TGTGCCAGCAGTGGCCGGACTAGCGGGAGCCCAGATACGCAGTATTTT. Its protein is CASSGRTSGSPDTQYF.

This chain connects TRBV5-1 to TRBJ1-1, with TRBD1 matching 8 bases. This CDR3 region has 14 residues. Trimming cost V 0 bases and J 5 bases; bases outside gene matches: 3. Per germline, CDR1 SGHRS and CDR2 YFSETQ. DNA for the CDR3: TGCGCCAGCAGCTTGGCAGGGGGCTATACTGAAGCTTTCTTT. Encoded protein: CASSLAGGYTEAFF.

The V and J genes are TRBV27 and TRBJ2-1, with TRBD2 as a possible D gene (5 bases). The CDR3 has 16 amino acids. V shed 3 bases and J shed 1 base, with 13 bases lying between them. Germline V lookup: CDR1 MNHEY, CDR2 SMNVEV (reference sequence). CDR3 in amino acids: CASSFIRGRSYNEQFF. The CDR3 bases are TGTGCCAGCAGTTTTATCCGGGGTAGGTCCTACAATGAGCAGTTCTTC.

Here the CDR3 reads CASSEGGTLYGYTF. The CDR3 region has the DNA TGTGCCAGCAGTGAGGGGGGGACTCTCTATGGCTACACCTTC. V is TRBV6-1 and J is TRBJ1-2; TRBD1 might be the D (5 bases). Trimming removed 3 bases from V and 4 bases from J, with 12 bases in between. CDR3 length: 14 residues. Per the germline V gene, CDR1 is MNHNS and CDR2 is SASEGT.